These T cell receptor beta chains were read from a single sample in a study of breast tumors, draining lymph nodes, adjacent tissues. TCRdb used MiXCR to reprocess the multiplex PCR reads, holding one entry per CDR3 protein. The profile shows about 200,000 distinct CDR3 sequences, less than 45% of them singletons. The sequencing sample was made of axillary lymph node tissue. The receptor source for this set is a female donor with breast cancer. Some clones in this sample may be carry-over from other donors' samples. Each CDR3 is given with its conserved first and last residue. The D gene is left open where the match is weak. The listing skips clone size in some rows; elsewhere it reads once, few, many or a size class.

>TRBV10-1|.|TRBD2|TRBJ2-1
TGCGCCAGCAGTTCCCGGACTAGCGGGGGAATACTGGGTGAGCAGTTCTTC
CASSSRTSGGILGEQFF
>TRBV20-1|many|.|TRBJ2-1
TGCAGTGCTAGGTACGGGAGCGGCCATGAGCAGTTCTTC
CSARYGSGHEQFF
>TRBV19|many|.|TRBJ2-7
TGTGCCAGTAGTATTGAGGCGGGGCCCTACGAGCAGTACTTC
CASSIEAGPYEQYF
>TRBV7-2|many|.|TRBJ2-3
TGTGCCAGCAGCTTCTCAAGGGGGGGGGATACGCAGTATTTT
CASSFSRGGDTQYF
>TRBV19|few|TRBD1|TRBJ2-5
TGTGCCAGTAGTAACTATCGGACCGGGACAGGGGTAGAGACCCAGTCCTTC
CASSNYRTGTGVETQSF
>TRBV6-5|few|TRBD2|TRBJ2-1
TGTGCCAGCAGGCCGGGACTAGCATACAATGAGCAGTTCTTC
CASRPGLAYNEQFF
>TRBV20-1|many|TRBD1|TRBJ1-5
TGCAGTGTCAGACGCGGGACAGACACCCAGCCCCAGCATTTT
CSVRRGTDTQPQHF
>TRBV20-1|.|TRBD1|TRBJ1-4
TGCAGTGCTAGACCTCCGACAGGGGGCAGGGGAAGAAATGAAAAACTGTTTTTT
CSARPPTGGRGRNEKLFF
>TRBV20-1|many|TRBD2|TRBJ2-7
TGCAGTGCTAGTTCCGGGGGGGCCCACGAGCAGTACTTC
CSASSGGAHEQYF
>TRBV7-6|many|TRBD2|TRBJ2-5
TGTGCCAGCACAGCCGGGACTAGCGGGAGAGAGACCCAGTACTTC
CASTAGTSGRETQYF
>TRBV29-1|.|TRBD2|TRBJ2-7
TGCAGCGGAGGGGTAGCGGGAACCTACGAGCAGTACTTC
CSGGVAGTYEQYF
>TRBV5-1|few|TRBD1|TRBJ2-2
TGCGCCAGCAGCTTCTGGACAGGGGAGTTCGCCGGGGAGCTGTTTTTT
CASSFWTGEFAGELFF
>TRBV29-1|many|TRBD1|TRBJ1-3
TGCAGCGTTGACCCGACAGGGGGAAACACCATATATTTT
CSVDPTGGNTIYF
>TRBV20-1|.|.|TRBJ1-3
TGCAGCGCTAGAGATATCCGGGACACTGCAAACACCATATATTTT
CSARDIRDTANTIYF
>TRBV7-9|.|.|TRBJ1-6
TGTGCCAGCAGCTTACACAGCTCCTACGAGCAGTATAATTCACCCCTCCACTTT
CASSLHSSYEQYNSPLHF
>TRBV19|many|.|TRBJ2-1
TGTGCCAGTAGTAGGGATGTAAATGAGCAGTTCTTC
CASSRDVNEQFF
>TRBV20-1|.|.|TRBJ1-6
TGCAGTGCTGGAGAGGGGCGTAATTCACCCCTCCACTTT
CSAGEGRNSPLHF
>TRBV12-3/TRBV12-4|many|.|TRBJ2-5
TGTGCCAGCAGTTTGCTCGGGGAGACCCAGTACTTC
CASSLLGETQYF
>TRBV5-1|many|.|TRBJ2-5
TGCGCCAGCAGGAGGGACAATGGAGAGACCCAGTACTTC
CASRRDNGETQYF
>TRBV7-2|once|.|TRBJ1-6
TGTGCCAGCAGCACCGCAGGGATGGCGTCACCCCCCCACTTT
CASSTAGMASPPHF
>TRBV11-2|many|TRBD1|TRBJ2-7
TGTGCCAGCAGCTTGGACAGGGACGAGCAGTACTTC
CASSLDRDEQYF
>TRBV12-5|many|.|TRBJ1-6
TGTGCTAGTGGTTTGGTACAGGGTTCACCCCTCCACTTT
CASGLVQGSPLHF
>TRBV9|many|TRBD1|TRBJ2-5
TGTGCCAGCAGCGTCGGGGACAGGCGCCAAGAGACCCAGTACTTC
CASSVGDRRQETQYF
>TRBV20-1|.|.|TRBJ1-3
TGCAGTGCTTACGGGGCCCGAAACACCATATATTTT
CSAYGARNTIYF
>TRBV25-1|.|TRBD2|TRBJ2-3
TGTGCCAGCAGTGAGAGAAGCGGGGGCGCAGATACGCAGTATTTT
CASSERSGGADTQYF
>TRBV6-1|many|.|TRBJ2-1
TGTGCCAGCAGTGAGATACCCTACAATGAGCAGTTCTTC
CASSEIPYNEQFF
>TRBV5-8|many|.|TRBJ1-2
TGTGCCAGCAGCTTGATCAGCTCGGGGGGCTACACCTTC
CASSLISSGGYTF
>TRBV28|.|TRBD1|TRBJ2-7
TGTGCCAGCAGCACCGAGACAGGGGCCTCTGAGCAGTACTTC
CASSTETGASEQYF
>TRBV2|once|.|TRBJ1-1
TGTGCCAGCAGGGACGGCACTGAAGCTTTCTTT
CASRDGTEAFF
>TRBV11-2|many|.|TRBJ2-1
TGTGCCAGTTCCCCGGGGATACTCTACAATGAGCAGTTCTTC
CASSPGILYNEQFF
>TRBV7-3|many|.|TRBJ2-6
TGTGCCAGCAGCCCCGGGGGGACAGGCGCCTCTGGGGCCAACGTCCTGACTTTC
CASSPGGTGASGANVLTF
>TRBV27|.|.|TRBJ1-2
TGTGCCAGCAGTTTTACTTCAGGCAACTATGGCTACACCTTC
CASSFTSGNYGYTF
>TRBV10-3|many|TRBD1|TRBJ1-2
TGTGCCATCAGCACCGGGACAGGGTATGGCTACACCTTC
CAISTGTGYGYTF
>TRBV6-6|few|.|TRBJ1-2
TGTGCCAGCAGTTATGCCCACGGGGTCTCGGTATATCGCTACACCTTC
CASSYAHGVSVYRYTF
>TRBV29-1|.|.|TRBJ1-1
TGCAGCGTTGAACGGGGGAACACTGAAGCTTTCTTT
CSVERGNTEAFF
>TRBV18|.|.|TRBJ2-1
TGTGCCAGCTCACCACCCGGAGTGGATGAGCAGTTCTTC
CASSPPGVDEQFF
>TRBV14|.|TRBD1|TRBJ2-6
TGTGCCGGCAGCCCCGGACAGGGCTGGGCCAGCGTCCTGACTTTC
CAGSPGQGWASVLTF
>TRBV12-3/TRBV12-4|few|.|TRBJ2-5
TGTGCCAGCAGTTACCGGCGAGGGTGGGAGACCCAGTACTTC
CASSYRRGWETQYF
>TRBV5-8|.|.|TRBJ2-3
TGTGCCAGCAGCGCCGTGGAGGAACCACAATCGGATACGCAGTATTTT
CASSAVEEPQSDTQYF
>TRBV19|.|TRBD2|TRBJ2-7
TGTGCCAGCAGAACGGGACTAGCGGGAGTCTGGGAGCAGTACTTC
CASRTGLAGVWEQYF